The T cell receptor (beta chain) described here comes from a study of shared clonotypes between healthy human individuals. For the study at large: Ranging from 18 to 49 in age, donors were two women and a few men. Regarding the study as a whole: Memory subsets had estimated richness that was generally smaller than that of naive subsets. Shared across a few donors were roughly 5.3% of the naive CD4 clonotypes.

In regard to this clone: What it binds is not known.

Germline V lookup: CDR1 MNHEY, CDR2 SVGAGI. The V end was cut by 8 bases, the J end by 7 bases, with 20 bases between. CDR3 length equals 15 residues. The DNA input per sorted-subset replicate PCR was 200 ng, corresponding to some 30,000 T cell genomes. Using immunoSEQ multiplex PCR, the repertoire was profiled, and TCRdb retains in-frame clones only, with some absent. The repertoire holds about 1 million clones, with under 80% as singletons. Sequenced input: memory CD4+ T cells sorted from blood. Documented subset: CD45RA-negative fraction. J is TRBJ1-4 and V is TRBV6-5; D perhaps matches TRBD1 (6 bases). This TCR derives from a man aged 18 to 30 in good health. As DNA, the CDR3 is TGTGCCAGCGGCTCGCCCCACAGGGACGGTGAAAAACTGTTTTTT. Translated, it gives CASGSPHRDGEKLFF.